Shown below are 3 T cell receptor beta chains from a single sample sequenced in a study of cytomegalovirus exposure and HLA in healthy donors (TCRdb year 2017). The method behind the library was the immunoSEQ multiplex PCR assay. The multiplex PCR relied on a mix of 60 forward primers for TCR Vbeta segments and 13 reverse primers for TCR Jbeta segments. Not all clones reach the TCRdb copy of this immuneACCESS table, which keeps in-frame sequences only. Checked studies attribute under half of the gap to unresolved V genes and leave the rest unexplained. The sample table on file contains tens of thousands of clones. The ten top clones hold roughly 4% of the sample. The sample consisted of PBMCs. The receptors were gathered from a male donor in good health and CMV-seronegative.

In DNA form, the CDR3 reads TGTGCCAGTAGTCTTAGGGGGATCTCGAGCAATCAGCCCCAGCATTTT. It codes for CASSLRGISSNQPQHF. This chain connects TRBV19 to TRBJ1-5; D may be TRBD1 (6 bases). Trimming took 5 bases from V and 1 from J, leaving 15 bases between them. This CDR3 is built from 16 residues. The V gene's germline CDR1 is LNHDA and CDR2 SQIVND (reference sequence).

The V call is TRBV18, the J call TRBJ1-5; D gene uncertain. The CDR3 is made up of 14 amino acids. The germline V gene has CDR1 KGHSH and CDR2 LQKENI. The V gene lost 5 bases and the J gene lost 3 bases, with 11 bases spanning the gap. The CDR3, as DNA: TGTGCCAGCTCAACCGGGAGTTTCAATCAGCCCCAGCATTTT. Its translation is CASSTGSFNQPQHF.

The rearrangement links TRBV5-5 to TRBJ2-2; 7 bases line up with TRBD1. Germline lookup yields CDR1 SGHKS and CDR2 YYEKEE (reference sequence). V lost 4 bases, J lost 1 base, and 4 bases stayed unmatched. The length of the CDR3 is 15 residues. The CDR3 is CASSTGTENTGELFF. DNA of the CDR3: TGTGCCAGCAGCACCGGGACAGAGAACACCGGGGAGCTGTTTTTT.